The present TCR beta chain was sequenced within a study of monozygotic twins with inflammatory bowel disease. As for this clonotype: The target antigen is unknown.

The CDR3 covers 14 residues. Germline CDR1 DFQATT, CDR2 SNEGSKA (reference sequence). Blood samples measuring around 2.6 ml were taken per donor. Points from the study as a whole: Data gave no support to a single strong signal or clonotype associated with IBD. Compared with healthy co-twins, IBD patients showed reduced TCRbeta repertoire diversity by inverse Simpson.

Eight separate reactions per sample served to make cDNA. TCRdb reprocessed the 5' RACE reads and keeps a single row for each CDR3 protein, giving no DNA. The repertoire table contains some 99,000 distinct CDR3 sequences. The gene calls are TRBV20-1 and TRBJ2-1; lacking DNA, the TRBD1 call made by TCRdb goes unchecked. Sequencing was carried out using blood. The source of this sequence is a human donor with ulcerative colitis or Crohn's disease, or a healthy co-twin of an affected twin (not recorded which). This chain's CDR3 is CSALLSRGYNEQFF.